This passage covers 9 T cell receptor beta chains from one sample sequenced in a study of OX40 agonist ivuxolimab in advanced cancers. Here immunoSEQ multiplex PCR was the method, and the copy in TCRdb shows in-frame clones only, minus some. The table lists 65,000 to 85,000 clones, 80% to 95% of them singletons. Here the sequenced sample was CD4+ or CD8+ T cells sorted from blood, taken in a trial of the OX40 agonist ivuxolimab. These receptors originate from an adult with an advanced solid tumor such as melanoma, head and neck, liver or kidney cancer.

This clone occurred once. The V and J genes are TRBV9 and TRBJ2-1; 7 bases map to TRBD1. Germline V gene lookup returns CDR1 SGDLS and CDR2 YYNGEE. CDR3 length: 14 residues. J was trimmed by 1 base and V by 6 bases; bases with no gene match: 4. The CDR3 DNA reads as TGTGCCAGCAACGGACAGGCGTCCTACAATGAGCAGTTCTTC. It translates to CASNGQASYNEQFF.

The chain links TRBV9 to TRBJ2-2; the D gene could be TRBD1 or TRBD2 (5 bases each). Trimming removed 3 bases at V and 0 bases at J, with 6 bases between. Germline CDR1 SGDLS, CDR2 YYNGEE. The CDR3 loop spans 14 amino acids. CDR3 sequence: CASSGGTNTGELFF. In DNA, the CDR3 is TGTGCCAGCAGCGGGGGGACGAACACCGGGGAGCTGTTTTTT.

This clone was detected a few times. The V and J genes are TRBV9 and TRBJ1-2; 7 bases line up with TRBD1. V shed 0 bases, J shed 5 bases, and the junction held 10 bases outside the gene matches. This CDR3 spans 16 amino acids. Germline loops: CDR1 SGDLS, CDR2 YYNGEE. Here the CDR3 reads CASSVEGGGTDYGYTF. The CDR3 bases are TGTGCCAGCAGCGTAGAGGGAGGTGGGACAGATTATGGCTACACCTTC.

This clone is a singleton in its sample. The V gene is TRBV5-1, the J gene TRBJ1-2; 7 positions agree with TRBD1. This CDR3 comprises 15 residues. Germline CDR1 is SGHRS and CDR2 is YFSETQ. The ends lost 4 bases at V and 1 base at J; junction bases unmatched: 7. The DNA of the CDR3 is TGCGCCAGCAGCCCTCGGGACAGCAATAACTATGGCTACACCTTC. It codes for CASSPRDSNNYGYTF.

The chain links TRBV25-1 to TRBJ2-1, with a tentative D call TRBD1 (6 bases). Germline V lookup: CDR1 MGHDK, CDR2 SYGVNS. The CDR3 is made up of 14 amino acids. Trimming pared 4 bases from V and 3 bases from J, leaving 10 bases between. This CDR3 reads CASSGQVFYNEQFF. In DNA, the CDR3 is TGTGCCAGCAGTGGACAGGTCTTCTACAATGAGCAGTTCTTC. Supplemented by reference TRBV25-1 and TRBJ2-1, the full variable domain reads EADIYQTPRYLVIGTGKKITLECSQTMGHDKMYWYQQDPGMELHLIHYSYGVNSTEKGDLSSESTVSRIRTEHFPLTLESARPSHTSQYLCASSGQVFYNEQFFGPGTRLTVL.

This clone was seen more than once but under ten times. The V and J genes are TRBV30 and TRBJ1-1; D gene uncertain. The CDR3 contains 11 residues. V was cut by 5 bases and J by 3 bases, with 7 bases left in between. The germline CDR1 and CDR2 sequences are GTSNPN and SVGIG (reference sequence). CDR3 coding DNA: TGTGCCTGGGGAGAGGACACTGAAGCTTTCTTT. It specifies CAWGEDTEAFF.

The V and J genes are TRBV28 and TRBJ1-3; the D is unclear. The V end was cut by 2 bases, the J end by 5 bases, with 13 bases between. The CDR3 has 15 amino acids. The V gene's germline CDR1 is MDHEN and CDR2 SYDVKM. For the CDR3, the DNA is TGTGCCAGCAGTTTAGACGGAGCCTTAAGAAACACCATATATTTT. Its translation: CASSLDGALRNTIYF.

This clone has just a few counts. This CDR3 is also generated by other DNA sequences in the sample. The chain employs TRBV4-3 and TRBJ2-7, with D uncertain. This CDR3 contains 13 residues. Germline loops: CDR1 LGHNA, CDR2 YSLEER. V was cut by 0 bases and J by 7 bases, with 10 bases left in between. This chain's CDR3 is CASSQEGWDEQYF. The CDR3 DNA follows: TGCGCCAGCAGCCAAGAGGGATGGGATGAGCAGTACTTC.

V usage is TRBV11-1 and J usage is TRBJ2-7; 14 bases are shared with TRBD2. J gave up 3 bases and V 6 bases, and 10 bases lay outside the gene matches. Germline lookup yields CDR1 SGHAT and CDR2 FQDESV (reference sequence). This CDR3 spans 17 amino acids. This CDR3 reads CASRYGTSGGLVYEQYF. The CDR3 nucleotides are TGTGCCAGCAGGTATGGGACTAGCGGGGGTCTAGTCTACGAGCAGTACTTC.